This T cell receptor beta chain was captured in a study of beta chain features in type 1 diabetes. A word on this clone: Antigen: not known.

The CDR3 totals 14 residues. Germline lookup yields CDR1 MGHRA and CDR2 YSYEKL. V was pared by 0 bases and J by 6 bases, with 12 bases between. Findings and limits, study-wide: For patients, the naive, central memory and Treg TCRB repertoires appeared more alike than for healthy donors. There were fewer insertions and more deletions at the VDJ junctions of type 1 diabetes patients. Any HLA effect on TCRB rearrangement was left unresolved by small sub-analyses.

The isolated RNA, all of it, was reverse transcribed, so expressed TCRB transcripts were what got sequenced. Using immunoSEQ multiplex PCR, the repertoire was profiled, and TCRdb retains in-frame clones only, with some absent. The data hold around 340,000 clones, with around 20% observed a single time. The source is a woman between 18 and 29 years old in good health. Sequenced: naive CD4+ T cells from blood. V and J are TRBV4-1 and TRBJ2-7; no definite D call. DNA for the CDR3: TGCGCCAGCAGCCAAGATCTCTACTTAGCCGAGCAGTACTTC. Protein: CASSQDLYLAEQYF.